Each of the 21 T cell receptor beta chains below was sequenced from the same sample in a study of response to subunit inactivated influenza vaccine. TCRdb reprocessed the RT-PCR reads with MiXCR, giving one entry per CDR3 protein. Of about 530,000 distinct CDR3 sequences listed, over 9.5% are singletons. The specimen was PBMCs from blood, collected on the day of vaccination. Receptors were obtained from a man aged 45-60 years who received an inactivated influenza vaccine.

This chain joins TRBV7-2 and TRBJ2-7, with TRBD2 as a possible D gene (6 bases). Trimming removed 4 bases at V and 1 base at J, with 14 bases between. Germline V gives CDR1 SGHTA, CDR2 FQGNSA. CDR3 length equals 15 residues. CDR3 DNA: TGTGCCAGCAGCTACAAGGCGGGGCATTCCTACGAGCAGTACTTC. This translates into CASSYKAGHSYEQYF.

This chain connects TRBV14 to TRBJ2-2; 7 bases match TRBD1. CDR1 and CDR2 from the germline V gene are SGHDN and FVKESK. This CDR3 region has 16 residues. V was pared by 2 bases and J by 2 bases, with 5 bases of the junction left unmatched. CDR3 sequence (DNA): TGTGCCAGCAGCCAACTCGGGACAGCTAACACCGGGGAGCTGTTTTTT. Its translation: CASSQLGTANTGELFF.

The table lists this clonotype with many counts. This sequence joins TRBV20-1 and TRBJ2-3; D is uncertain. The CDR3 consists of 13 residues. Germline V gene lookup returns CDR1 DFQATT and CDR2 SNEGSKA (reference sequence). In DNA form, the CDR3 reads TGCACCGCTCGGCCAACTGCTCCAGATACGCAGTATTTT. Translated, it gives CTARPTAPDTQYF.

This clonotype was observed a handful of times. The chain recombines TRBV12-3 or TRBV12-4 with TRBJ1-2, with D tentatively TRBD1 (5 bases). V was pared by 5 bases and J by 0 bases, with 10 bases between. The CDR3 is 14 amino acids. The CDR3 protein is CASSPAGANYGYTF. As DNA, the CDR3 is TGTGCCAGCAGTCCGGCGGGGGCTAACTATGGCTACACCTTC.

This clonotype has more than one count but fewer than ten. The chain recombines TRBV9 with TRBJ2-7; possibly TRBD1 for D (6 bases). This CDR3 has 15 amino acids. Germline V gene lookup returns CDR1 SGDLS and CDR2 YYNGEE. V gave up 5 bases and J gave up 0 bases, with 15 bases separating them. CDR3 bases: TGTGCCAGCAGTCCTATGGGGGACACCTCCTACGAGCAGTACTTC. This encodes CASSPMGDTSYEQYF.

V usage is TRBV7-9 and J usage is TRBJ2-3, with 7 bases aligning to TRBD1. The CDR3 is made up of 17 amino acids. The V gene's germline CDR1 is SEHNR and CDR2 FQNEAQ (reference sequence). Trimming at V came to 3 bases and at J to 0 bases, leaving 9 bases not matched to a gene. DNA for the CDR3: TGTGCCAGCAGCTTCCCCTCCGGGACAGAAAGCACAGATACGCAGTATTTT. Residues: CASSFPSGTESTDTQYF.

This clonotype was counted a few times. The chain is built from TRBV7-9 and TRBJ2-3, with TRBD1 identical over 8 bases. The junction had 11 bases not matched to a gene; V was cut back by 5 bases and J by 4 bases. Germline-derived CDR1 and CDR2 are SEHNR and FQNEAQ (reference sequence). This CDR3 comprises 16 residues. DNA of the CDR3: TGTGCCAGCAGCCTCAGGGGGCCGTTACCCCCAGATACGCAGTATTTT. This codes for CASSLRGPLPPDTQYF.

The chain employs TRBV5-5 and TRBJ2-1; D gene unclear. With 0 bases removed from V and 3 bases from J, the gap between germline ends came to 13 bases. Germline V lookup: CDR1 SGHKS, CDR2 YYEKEE (reference sequence). The CDR3 runs to 16 residues. As DNA, the CDR3 is TGTGCCAGCAGCTTGGATCAGTTCCCAAACTACAATGAGCAGTTCTTC. It is translated as CASSLDQFPNYNEQFF.

The gene calls are TRBV4-2 and TRBJ2-6; D gene unclear. CDR1 and CDR2 (germline): LGHNA, YNFKEQ. The CDR3 totals 15 residues. Trimming removed 6 bases at V and 0 bases at J, with 9 bases between. CDR3 loop: CASRRDSSGANVLTF. In DNA form, the CDR3 reads TGTGCCAGCAGACGAGATTCCTCTGGGGCCAACGTCCTGACTTTC.

CDR3 residues: CASRQGLSSYNSPLHF. The CDR3 DNA follows: TGCGCCAGCCGACAGGGACTAAGCTCCTATAATTCACCCCTCCACTTT. The chain joins TRBV4-3 to TRBJ1-6, with 7 bases matching TRBD1. There are 16 residues in the CDR3. The J segment lost 0 bases and the V segment lost 8 bases, leaving 7 bases of the junction unmatched. Germline V CDR1 and CDR2: LGHNA, YSLEER.

This clonotype has only one observation. This chain uses TRBV5-1 with TRBJ2-3, with D unclear. The length of the CDR3 is 13 residues. Trimming cost V 4 bases and J 0 bases, with 6 bases left between them. Germline V gene data show CDR1 as SGHRS and CDR2 as YFSETQ. For the CDR3, the DNA is TGCGCCAGCAGCCCTTTCAGCACAGATACGCAGTATTTT. Translated, it gives CASSPFSTDTQYF.

The V call is TRBV7-9, the J call TRBJ1-1; D call uncertain. Germline loops: CDR1 SEHNR, CDR2 FQNEAQ (reference sequence). The germline V and J ends were trimmed by 6 bases and 4 bases, with 18 bases remaining between them. The CDR3 is 15 amino acids. CDR3 DNA: TGTGCCAGCAGTTACGACGGAGGGTGGAGCACTGAAGCTTTCTTT. Its protein is CASSYDGGWSTEAFF.

This clonotype was detected ten times or more. This chain connects TRBV4-2 to TRBJ1-5, with no clear D. The CDR3 consists of 15 residues. Germline values: CDR1 LGHNA, CDR2 YNFKEQ. Trimming took 1 base from V and 3 from J, leaving 10 bases between them. The CDR3 sequence: CASSQASGPNQPQHF. CDR3 sequence (DNA): TGTGCCAGCAGCCAAGCTTCGGGTCCCAATCAGCCCCAGCATTTT.

This chain uses TRBV6-2 or TRBV6-3 with TRBJ2-3; tentative D call: TRBD2 (6 bases). The CDR3 consists of 15 residues. Germline V gives CDR1 MNHEY, CDR2 SVGEGT. V was cut by 2 bases and J by 2 bases, with 11 bases left in between. The CDR3 protein is CASSYLRDFTDTQYF. CDR3 coding DNA: TGTGCCAGCAGTTACCTCCGGGACTTCACAGATACGCAGTATTTT.

Only a few counts were recorded for this clonotype. The chain joins TRBV24-1 to TRBJ2-5; D is perhaps TRBD1 (7 bases). This CDR3 is 15 amino acids long. V was pared by 4 bases and J by 7 bases, with 18 bases between. CDR1 and CDR2 (germline): KGHDR, SFDVKD. CDR3 sequence: CATSERGLAGGTQYF. The DNA for the CDR3 is TGTGCCACCAGTGAGAGGGGGCTCGCCGGGGGGACCCAGTACTTC.

In this sample, this clonotype turned up many times. The chain employs TRBV20-1 and TRBJ2-4; either TRBD1 or TRBD2 may supply D (5 bases each). The V end was cut by 6 bases, the J end by 3 bases, with 21 bases between. There are 16 residues in the CDR3. CDR1 is DFQATT, CDR2 SNEGSKA, per germline (reference sequence). The CDR3 sequence: CSASTRGRLGKNIQYF. The CDR3 DNA sequence: TGCAGTGCATCGACACGGGGCAGGCTAGGCAAAAACATTCAGTACTTC.

This rearrangement joins TRBV7-6 to TRBJ2-5, with 9 bases fitting TRBD2. This CDR3 spans 16 amino acids. CDR1 is SGHVS and CDR2 is FNYEAQ in the germline V gene. Germline trimming cut 4 bases from V and 4 bases from J; bases unmatched to any gene: 10. CDR3 coding DNA: TGTGCCAGCAGCTCGTTAAGAGCGGGGGGAGCAGAGACCCAGTACTTC. As protein: CASSSLRAGGAETQYF.

This clonotype came up a few times. The chain joins TRBV5-4 to TRBJ2-5; the match to TRBD1 covers 7 bases. CDR1 SGHNT and CDR2 YYREEE come from the germline V gene (reference sequence). V shed 3 bases, J shed 0 bases, and the junction held 5 bases outside the gene matches. The CDR3 extends over 15 amino acids. CDR3 DNA sequence: TGTGCCAGCAGCTCCGGACAGGTGTACCAAGAGACCCAGTACTTC. This codes for CASSSGQVYQETQYF.

In DNA form, the CDR3 reads TGTGCCAGCAGTTTAGCGAGGAGCATGGAGACCCAGTACTTC. Its protein is CASSLARSMETQYF. This chain connects TRBV12-3 or TRBV12-4 to TRBJ2-5, with unresolved D. This CDR3 has 14 residues. V dropped 0 bases and J dropped 5 bases, with 10 bases sitting between them.

This clonotype was seen ten or more times. The J gene is TRBJ2-2, the V gene TRBV3-1; D is uncertain. The CDR3 runs to 13 residues. Germline lookup yields CDR1 LGHDT and CDR2 YNNKEL (reference sequence). Deletions cut 1 base from V and 4 bases from J, with 4 bases between. The CDR3 spells CASSQALTGELFF. CDR3 DNA: TGTGCCAGCAGCCAAGCCCTCACCGGGGAGCTGTTTTTT.

The chain joins TRBV20-1 to TRBJ2-3; 7 bases line up with TRBD2. Germline loops: CDR1 DFQATT, CDR2 SNEGSKA (reference sequence). The CDR3 has 14 residues. The V segment lost 0 bases and the J segment 4 bases; nucleotides outside the gene matches: 4. CDR3 loop: CSARDPTSSDTQYF. The CDR3 DNA follows: TGCAGTGCTAGAGACCCGACTAGCTCAGATACGCAGTATTTT.